The 5 T cell receptor beta chains reported below all come from one sample, sequenced in a study of blood T cells in healthy people across ages. A J-beta primer mix and a sample-barcoded 5' primer were used in a second PCR of about 7 to 12 cycles. TCRdb itself ran the 5' RACE reads through MiXCR, one entry per CDR3 protein. The table records roughly 1,500,000 distinct CDR3 sequences, roughly 32% of them present only once. The sample was blood. These receptors all come from a woman younger than 45 in good health.

This clonotype was counted between two and nine times. The chain has TRBV20-1 and TRBJ2-7, with 7 bases aligning to TRBD2. The CDR3 covers 15 residues. CDR1 and CDR2 (germline): DFQATT, SNEGSKA (reference sequence). J lost 0 bases, V lost 0 bases, and 5 bases had no gene match. CDR3 nucleotides: TGCAGTGCTAGAGATAACAGCGGGGTCTCCTACGAGCAGTACTTC. Translation gives CSARDNSGVSYEQYF.

This chain joins TRBV5-4 and TRBJ2-3; D is possibly TRBD1 or TRBD2 (6 bases each). V dropped 10 bases and J dropped 5 bases, with 20 bases sitting between them. CDR3 length: 14 residues. CDR1 SGHNT and CDR2 YYREEE come from the germline V gene (reference sequence). CDR3 sequence: CAGTLGGGVDTQYF. CDR3 DNA sequence: TGTGCCGGCACCCTCGGAGGGGGTGTAGATACGCAGTATTTT.

The V call is TRBV6-2 or TRBV6-3, the J call TRBJ2-3, with a weak D call TRBD2 (6 bases). The CDR3 has 15 residues. V lost 5 bases to trimming and J lost 4 bases, with 16 bases between them. CDR1 is MNHEY, CDR2 SVGEGT, per germline. The CDR3 DNA sequence: TGTGCCAGCAGTACACCCTCACGGGGGTCAGATACGCAGTATTTT. The encoded protein is CASSTPSRGSDTQYF.

The V call is TRBV4-1, the J call TRBJ2-5; D tentatively fits TRBD1 or TRBD2 (6 bases each). This CDR3 spans 17 amino acids. V was trimmed by 0 bases and J by 2 bases, leaving 16 bases between them. Germline CDR1 is MGHRA and CDR2 is YSYEKL. Written as DNA, the CDR3 is TGCGCCAGCAGCCAAGATAGGGGCGGGACACAACAAGAGACCCAGTACTTC. It yields the protein CASSQDRGGTQQETQYF.

V gene TRBV10-2 combines with J gene TRBJ2-3; 9 nucleotides agree with TRBD2. This CDR3 is 14 amino acids long. Trimming took 5 bases from V and 6 from J; bases not matched to a gene: 6. Germline CDR1 reads WSHSY; CDR2 reads SAAADI. CDR3 bases: TGCGCCAGCAGTTTAGCGGGAGAGTCCGATACGCAGTATTTT. This gives the protein CASSLAGESDTQYF.